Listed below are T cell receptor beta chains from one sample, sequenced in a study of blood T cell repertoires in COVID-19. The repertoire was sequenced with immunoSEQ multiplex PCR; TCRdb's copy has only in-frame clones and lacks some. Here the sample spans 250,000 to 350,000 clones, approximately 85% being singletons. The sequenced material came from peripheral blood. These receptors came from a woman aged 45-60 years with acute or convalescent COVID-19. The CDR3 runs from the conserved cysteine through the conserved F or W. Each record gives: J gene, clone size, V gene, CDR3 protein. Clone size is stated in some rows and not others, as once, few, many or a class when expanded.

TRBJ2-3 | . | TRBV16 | CASSQFRRTDTQYF
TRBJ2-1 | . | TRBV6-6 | CASNTMDRVAHNEQFF
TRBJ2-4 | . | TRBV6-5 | CASGGGDIQYF
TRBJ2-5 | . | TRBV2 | CASSQGYQETQYF
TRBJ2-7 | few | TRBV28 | CASSLNPARSLAYEQYF
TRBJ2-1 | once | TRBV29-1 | CSVEPRVAGGDEQFF
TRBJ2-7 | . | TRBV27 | CASSLDRSVSYEQYF
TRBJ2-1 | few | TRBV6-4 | CASSDQASGRPNYNEQFF
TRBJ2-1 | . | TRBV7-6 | CASSPGLAGETYNEQFF
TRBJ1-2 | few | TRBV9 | CASSDNTGGGQYGYTF
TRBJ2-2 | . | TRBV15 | CATSRFEGARNTGELFF
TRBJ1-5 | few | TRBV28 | CASSTVHQPQHF
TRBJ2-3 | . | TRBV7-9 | CASSLLAATDTQYF
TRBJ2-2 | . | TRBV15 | CATSREYQGWGGELFF
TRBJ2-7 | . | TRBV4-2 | CASSQGGQLYEQYF
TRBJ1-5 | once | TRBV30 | CAWSTGKGQPQHF
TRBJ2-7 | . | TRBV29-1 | CSVKGTAAYEQYF
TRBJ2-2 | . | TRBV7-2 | CASSFLAGPNTGELFF
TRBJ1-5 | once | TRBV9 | CANRVRDRGIYSNQPQHF
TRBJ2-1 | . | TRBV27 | CASSLKTSGRISYNEQFF
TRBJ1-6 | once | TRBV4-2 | CASSQDRRANSPLHF
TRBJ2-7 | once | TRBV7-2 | CASSLTSVLVTYEQYF
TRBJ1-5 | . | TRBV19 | CASKLSRGNQPQHF
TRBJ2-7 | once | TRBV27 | CASSLSAGTPTYEQYF
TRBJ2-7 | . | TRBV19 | CASSITEGFAYEQYF
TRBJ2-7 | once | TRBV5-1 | CASSLKRTGIYEQYF
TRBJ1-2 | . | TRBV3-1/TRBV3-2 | CASSQDMNRGNYGYTF
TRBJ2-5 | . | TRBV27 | CASSEGLADWGETQYF
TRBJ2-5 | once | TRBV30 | CAWGRETQYF
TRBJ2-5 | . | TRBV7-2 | CASSLAGLAVQETQYF
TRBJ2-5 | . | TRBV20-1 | CSATGQETQYF
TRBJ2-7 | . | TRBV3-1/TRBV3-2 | CASSQELKGAPHF
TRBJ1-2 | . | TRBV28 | CASSRQAYGYTF
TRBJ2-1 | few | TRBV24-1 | CATSGGNLAGTYNEQFF
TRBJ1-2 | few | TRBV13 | CASSRPGTASYGYTF
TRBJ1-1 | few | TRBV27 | CASSLGGAEAFF
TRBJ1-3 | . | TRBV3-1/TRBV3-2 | CASSREGDSGNTIYF
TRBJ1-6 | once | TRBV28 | CASSTPGQGNNSPLHF
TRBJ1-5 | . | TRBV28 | CASSPGTGGNQPQHF
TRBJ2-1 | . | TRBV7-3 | CASSFQGDNEQFF
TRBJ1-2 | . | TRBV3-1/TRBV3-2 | CASSQGGYYGYTF
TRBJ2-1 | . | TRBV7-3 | CASSPLVPSSYNEQFF
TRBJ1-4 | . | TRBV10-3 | CAISESGTGVEKLFF
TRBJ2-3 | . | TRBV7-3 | CASSLGTGTDTQYF
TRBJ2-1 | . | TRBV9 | CASSAPGPRGNEQFF
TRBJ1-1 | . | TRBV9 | CASSNMNTEAFF